This TCR beta chain was retrieved from a study of blood T cell repertoires in COVID-19. Study background: Sites across the United States, Italy and Spain contributed samples from acute and convalescent COVID-19.

Trimming stripped 0 bases from V and 0 bases from J, with 11 bases between. The length of the CDR3 is 16 residues. Germline CDR1 and CDR2: SGHRS and YFSETQ. Recovered participants had two consecutive negative NP/OP PCR tests, healthcare professional clearance, or symptom resolution. Original handling: Reference gene primer amplification yielded estimated nucleated cell counts. Only in-frame clones appear in the TCRdb table, and some are missing; sequencing was by immunoSEQ multiplex PCR. That table gives V, J and clone size, and the DNA gave D and trimming. The sample shows about 480,000 clones, roughly 90% of them seen only once.

This chain links TRBV5-1 with TRBJ2-3; no definite D call. The material sequenced was PBMCs or T cells enriched from blood (not recorded which). This receptor was identified in a woman aged 40 to 50 who had recovered from COVID-19. CDR3 residues: CASSLGATSSTDTQYF. Written as DNA, the CDR3 is TGCGCCAGCAGCTTGGGGGCCACTTCAAGCACAGATACGCAGTATTTT. Using reference TRBV5-1 and TRBJ2-3 for the parts outside the CDR3, the full variable domain is KAGVTQTPRYLIKTRGQQVTLSCSPISGHRSVSWYQQTPGQGLQFLFEYFSETQRNKGNFPGRFSGRQFSNSRSEMNVSTLELGDSALYLCASSLGATSSTDTQYFGPGTRLTVL.